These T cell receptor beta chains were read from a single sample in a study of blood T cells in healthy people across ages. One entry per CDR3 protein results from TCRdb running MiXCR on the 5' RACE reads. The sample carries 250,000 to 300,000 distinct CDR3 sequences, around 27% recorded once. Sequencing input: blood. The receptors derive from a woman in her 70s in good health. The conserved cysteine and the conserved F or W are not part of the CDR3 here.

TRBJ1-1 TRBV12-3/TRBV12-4 ASSGETEAF
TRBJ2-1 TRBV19 ASSSVKTGSSSYNEQF
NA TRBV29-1 SVEQGSYQTQY
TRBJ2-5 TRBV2 ASSEEVGRQETQY
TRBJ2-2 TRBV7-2 ASSLGGSGALRSGELF
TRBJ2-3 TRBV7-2 ASSLASRTDTQY
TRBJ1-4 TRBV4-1 ASSQEPGNPNRLL
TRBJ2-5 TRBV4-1 ASSQEPNAEQETQY
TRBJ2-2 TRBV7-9 ASSELGTSGNTGELF
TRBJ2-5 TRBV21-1 ASSNQCFLGPLQETQY
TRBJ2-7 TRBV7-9 ASSTGLVVSYEQY
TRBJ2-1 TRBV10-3 AISDTSGRGDEQF
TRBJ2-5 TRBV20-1 SARDVSGYQETQY
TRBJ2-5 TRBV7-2 ASSTLTANLETQY
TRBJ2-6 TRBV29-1 SVTRTAGNGANVLT
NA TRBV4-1 ASSQDQLTYEQY
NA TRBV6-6 ASSTRLAGNNEQF
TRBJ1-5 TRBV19 ASALDAGRAQH
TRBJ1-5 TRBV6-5 ASSPQYSNQPQH
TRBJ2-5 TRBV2 ASIVGVEETQY
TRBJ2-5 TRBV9 ASSGPKYQETQY
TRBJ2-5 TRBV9 ASSVVGDQETQY
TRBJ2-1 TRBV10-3 AIRTSSGRINEQF
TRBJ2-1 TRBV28 ASVPRGGLYNEQF
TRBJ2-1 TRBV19 ASSTWSDNEQF
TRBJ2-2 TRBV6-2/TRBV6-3 ASTGLAANTGELF
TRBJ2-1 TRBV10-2 ASSGLAGKGNEQF
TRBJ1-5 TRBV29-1 SAGDRNQPQH
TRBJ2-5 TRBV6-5 ASSYDRRVMGDQY
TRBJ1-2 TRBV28 ASRLLYGYT
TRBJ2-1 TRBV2 ASSPLTGGPAEQF
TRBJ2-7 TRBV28 ASSFLGTVRYEQY
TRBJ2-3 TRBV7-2 ASSPRVLFTDTQY
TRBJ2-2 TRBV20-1 SARLAGGNTGELF
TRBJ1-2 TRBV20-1 SARDFSGLLGGYT
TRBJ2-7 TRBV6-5 ASSYPGQGNVQY
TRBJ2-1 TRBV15 ATSRDRQGSGNEQF
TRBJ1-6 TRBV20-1 SASLGTGNSPLH
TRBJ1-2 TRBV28 ASSLGGVRDYGYT
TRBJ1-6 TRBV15 ATSSMEGSYNSPLH